Below, 4 T cell receptor beta chains from the same sample are listed, as sequenced in a study of control samples from healthy donors and cancer patients. Clones were read by immunoSEQ multiplex PCR, and TCRdb kept only the in-frame ones, dropping some. The sample carries 20,000 to 25,000 clones, approximately 90% recorded once. The material sequenced was PBMCs. The receptors here all came from a woman between 55 and 75 years old with head and neck cancer.

CDR3 sequence: CASSQDGTGAWPDTQYF. CDR3 sequence (DNA): TGCGCCAGCAGCCAAGATGGAACAGGGGCTTGGCCAGATACGCAGTATTTT. V gene TRBV4-1 combines with J gene TRBJ2-3; 7 nucleotides match TRBD1. Germline V gene sequence: CDR1 MGHRA, CDR2 YSYEKL. The V gene end was trimmed by 0 bases and the J gene end by 4 bases; junction bases not matched to a gene: 10. The CDR3 length is 17 residues.

The V and J genes are TRBV5-1 and TRBJ2-2, with TRBD1 identical over 8 bases. After removal of 4 bases from V and 1 base from J, the junction contained 6 bases not matched to a gene. Germline V gene sequence: CDR1 SGHRS, CDR2 YFSETQ. The CDR3 contains 16 residues. CDR3 loop: CASSIGQGRNTGELFF. The CDR3 DNA is TGCGCCAGCAGCATAGGACAGGGTCGGAACACCGGGGAGCTGTTTTTT.

The chain carries TRBV19 and TRBJ2-1; 15 bases match TRBD2. J gave up 9 bases and V 4 bases, and 10 bases lay outside the gene matches. The CDR3 contains 17 residues. The germline CDR1 and CDR2 sequences are LNHDA and SQIVND (reference sequence). The CDR3 sequence is CASSTGLAGGPMGEQFF. In DNA form, the CDR3 reads TGTGCCAGTAGTACAGGACTAGCGGGAGGGCCGATGGGTGAGCAGTTCTTC.

V gene TRBV5-1 combines with J gene TRBJ1-6; 12 positions match TRBD1. CDR1 and CDR2 (germline): SGHRS, YFSETQ. The ends lost 0 bases at V and 10 bases at J; junction bases unmatched: 8. The CDR3 has 17 residues. The CDR3: CASSLEGQGAIWSPLHF. CDR3 nucleotides: TGCGCCAGCAGCTTGGAGGGACAGGGGGCAATATGGTCACCCCTCCACTTT.